A single sample gave rise to the 19 T cell receptor beta chains below, sequenced in a study of cytomegalovirus exposure and HLA in healthy donors. A multiplex PCR was run with 60 Vbeta primers and 13 Jbeta primers. Profiling relied on immunoSEQ multiplex PCR, and the TCRdb table lists in-frame clones only, not all of them. The data contain roughly 170,000 clones, 77% of them singletons. The sample was PBMCs. All receptors derive from a woman in her thirties in good health and CMV-seronegative.

The chain employs TRBV19 and TRBJ2-5, with TRBD1 identical over 9 bases. The CDR3 extends over 14 amino acids. Germline V CDR1 and CDR2: LNHDA, SQIVND (reference sequence). J lost 5 bases, V lost 4 bases, and 5 bases had no gene match. The CDR3 is CASSKGTGRETQYF. CDR3 nucleotide sequence: TGTGCCAGTAGTAAGGGGACAGGGAGGGAGACCCAGTACTTC.

The rearrangement uses TRBV10-3 and TRBJ1-1, with D uncertain. V gave up 0 bases and J gave up 1 base, with 12 bases separating them. The CDR3 extends over 16 amino acids. In germline, CDR1 is ENHRY, CDR2 SYGVKD. CDR3 region: CAISESRGSGNTEAFF. The CDR3 DNA is TGTGCCATCAGTGAGTCGAGAGGATCGGGGAACACTGAAGCTTTCTTT.

The rearrangement joins TRBV7-9 to TRBJ2-7, with 7 bases aligning to TRBD2. Per germline, CDR1 SEHNR and CDR2 FQNEAQ (reference sequence). The CDR3 is 14 amino acids. With 5 bases clipped from V and 2 bases from J, the junction kept 6 bases outside the gene matches. CDR3 nucleotides: TGTGCCAGCAGCCTAAGACTAGCCCCCTACGAGCAGTACTTC. Protein sequence: CASSLRLAPYEQYF.

The genes are TRBV7-2 and TRBJ2-7, with D perhaps TRBD2 (6 bases). Trimming removed 6 bases from V and 6 bases from J, with 21 bases in between. The CDR3 is 15 amino acids. Germline CDR1 reads SGHTA; CDR2 reads FQGNSA. CDR3 residues: CASRIRGGTTGEQYF. The CDR3 DNA sequence: TGTGCCAGCAGAATAAGGGGCGGGACCACCGGCGAGCAGTACTTC. Full variable domain (remainder filled in from reference TRBV7-2 and TRBJ2-7): GAGVSQSPSNKVTEKGKDVELRCDPISGHTALYWYRQSLGQGLEFLIYFQGNSAPDKSGLPSDRFSAERTGGSVSTLTIQRTQQEDSAVYLCASRIRGGTTGEQYFGPGTRLTVT.

The rearrangement joins TRBV4-2 to TRBJ2-1; 14 bases fit TRBD2. The CDR3 has 18 residues. The germline V gene encodes CDR1 LGHNA and CDR2 YNFKEQ. V trimming: 2 bases; J trimming: 7 bases; junction bases outside the gene matches: 10. This CDR3 reads CASSQPKTSGGAGNEQFF. The CDR3 DNA sequence: TGTGCCAGCAGCCAACCTAAGACTAGCGGGGGGGCCGGGAATGAGCAGTTCTTC.

This clone was recorded a few times. The chain carries TRBV6-5 and TRBJ1-3; D gene ambiguous. The germline V gene encodes CDR1 MNHEY and CDR2 SVGAGI. The CDR3 is 13 residues long. Trimming removed 6 bases from V and 0 bases from J, with 6 bases in between. In DNA, the CDR3 is TGTGCCAGCAGAGAGAGCTCTGGAAACACCATATATTTT. It specifies CASRESSGNTIYF.

V is TRBV6-5 and J is TRBJ1-1; D gene unclear. The CDR3 spans 11 residues. The V gene's germline CDR1 is MNHEY and CDR2 SVGAGI. The V end lost 2 bases, the J end lost 7 bases, and 5 bases lay between the germline ends. CDR3 protein: CASSYGREAFF. DNA for the CDR3: TGTGCCAGCAGTTACGGGCGTGAAGCTTTCTTT.

CDR3 nucleotides: TGCGCCAGCAGCTTGGCGACAGGGAAAGAAATAGCTTTCTTT. Protein sequence: CASSLATGKEIAFF. The chain is built from TRBV5-1 and TRBJ1-1; 7 bases are a match to TRBD1. From germline, CDR1 is SGHRS and CDR2 YFSETQ. The CDR3 contains 14 residues. V shed 0 bases and J 10 bases; nucleotides not matched to a gene: 9.

V and J are TRBV30 and TRBJ1-4; D unclear. V was cut by 1 base and J by 6 bases, with 12 bases left in between. Germline V gene lookup returns CDR1 GTSNPN and CDR2 SVGIG (reference sequence). CDR3 length equals 14 residues. As DNA, the CDR3 is TGTGCCTGGAGTGGAGGCAGATACTATGAAAAACTGTTTTTT. Residues: CAWSGGRYYEKLFF. The entire variable domain, with the rest obtained from reference TRBV30 and TRBJ1-4, is as follows: SQTIHQWPATLVQPVGSPLSLECTVEGTSNPNLYWYRQAAGRGLQLLFYSVGIGQISSEVPQNLSASRPQDRQFILSSKKLLLSDSGFYLCAWSGGRYYEKLFFGSGTQLSVL.

The genes are TRBV2 and TRBJ2-1; maybe TRBD2 (5 bases). Germline V CDR1 and CDR2: SNHLY, FYNNEI. The length of the CDR3 is 15 residues. Trimming removed 4 bases at V and 4 bases at J, with 14 bases between. The CDR3, as DNA: TGTGCCAGCAGTGCGGGAACTAGTGCTTACAATGAGCAGTTCTTC. Its protein product is CASSAGTSAYNEQFF. Together with reference TRBV2 and TRBJ2-1, the CDR3 gives the full variable domain: EPEVTQTPSHQVTQMGQEVILRCVPISNHLYFYWYRQILGQKVEFLVSFYNNEISEKSEIFDDQFSVERPDGSNFTLKIRSTKLEDSAMYFCASSAGTSAYNEQFFGPGTRLTVL.

This clone was detected a few times. The chain is built from TRBV30 and TRBJ1-5, with 7 bases fitting TRBD1. Germline values: CDR1 GTSNPN, CDR2 SVGIG (reference sequence). V trimming: 4 bases; J trimming: 1 base; junction bases outside the gene matches: 4. This CDR3 is 14 amino acids long. CDR3 nucleotide sequence: TGTGCCTGGAATGAGGGGGCGAGCAATCAGCCCCAGCATTTT. It codes for CAWNEGASNQPQHF. Variable domain in full (rest from reference TRBV30 and TRBJ1-5): SQTIHQWPATLVQPVGSPLSLECTVEGTSNPNLYWYRQAAGRGLQLLFYSVGIGQISSEVPQNLSASRPQDRQFILSSKKLLLSDSGFYLCAWNEGASNQPQHFGDGTRLSIL.

J is TRBJ1-2 and V is TRBV5-6, with a weak D call TRBD1 (6 bases). The CDR3 extends over 15 amino acids. Looked up from germline, CDR1 is SGHDT and CDR2 is YYEEEE. Deletions cut 2 bases from V and 0 bases from J, with 11 bases between. In DNA, the CDR3 is TGTGCCAGCAGCTTCCCGGACAGACCTAACTATGGCTACACCTTC. It codes for CASSFPDRPNYGYTF.

V gene TRBV4-1 combines with J gene TRBJ2-5; TRBD1 is a possible D gene (6 bases). CDR1 is MGHRA and CDR2 is YSYEKL in the germline V gene. With 5 bases removed from V and 4 bases from J, the gap between germline ends came to 11 bases. CDR3 size: 13 residues. The CDR3 here is CASSLGAPETQYF. The CDR3 coding sequence is TGCGCCAGCAGCTTGGGGGCGCCAGAGACCCAGTACTTC.

This clone came up a few times. This chain links TRBV4-2 with TRBJ1-1; 9 positions agree with TRBD1. The CDR3 has 14 residues. In germline, CDR1 is LGHNA, CDR2 YNFKEQ. Trimming removed 1 base from V and 3 bases from J; junction bases left unmatched: 0. CDR3 DNA: TGTGCCAGCAGCCAAGGGGACAGGGACACTGAAGCTTTCTTT. Protein: CASSQGDRDTEAFF.

The V gene is TRBV2, the J gene TRBJ2-5; unclear D gene. V was shortened by 3 bases and J by 10 bases, with 6 bases between the two germline ends. This CDR3 region has 10 residues. The germline V gene encodes CDR1 SNHLY and CDR2 FYNNEI. CDR3: CASSDRVQYF. The DNA for the CDR3 is TGTGCCAGCAGTGATCGTGTCCAGTACTTC.

The CDR3, as DNA: TGTGCCAGCAGCATCGACCGGACTAGCGGGAGCGACAATGAGCAGTTCTTC. This encodes CASSIDRTSGSDNEQFF. The rearrangement links TRBV9 to TRBJ2-1; 13 bases match TRBD2. This CDR3 is built from 17 residues. Per the germline V gene, CDR1 is SGDLS and CDR2 is YYNGEE. J lost 5 bases, V lost 4 bases, and 9 bases had no gene match.

This clone was seen only a few times. The rearrangement links TRBV2 to TRBJ1-4; 10 positions agree with TRBD1. Germline CDR1 is SNHLY and CDR2 is FYNNEI. V was clipped by 6 bases and J by 10 bases; unmatched bases: 8. The CDR3 is made up of 14 amino acids. This chain's CDR3 is CASRSTGGGGKLFF. CDR3 bases: TGTGCCAGCAGATCGACAGGGGGCGGAGGAAAACTGTTTTTT.

V and J are TRBV9 and TRBJ2-1; TRBD2 aligns across 9 bases. J gave up 15 bases and V 0 bases, and 13 bases lay outside the gene matches. Germline V gives CDR1 SGDLS, CDR2 YYNGEE. The CDR3 runs to 15 residues. The DNA for the CDR3 is TGTGCCAGCAGCGTAGATAGCGGGGGCCTCCGACATTCGTTCTTC. Translating it yields CASSVDSGGLRHSFF.

Details on this clone: Additional DNA sequences in this sample encode the identical CDR3. The rearrangement uses TRBV5-4 and TRBJ2-2; D may be TRBD1 (5 bases). The CDR3 is 15 amino acids. Trimming stripped 4 bases from V and 0 bases from J, with 10 bases between. Germline lookup yields CDR1 SGHNT and CDR2 YYREEE (reference sequence). The CDR3 bases are TGTGCCAGCAGCCCTGGACACCCGAACACCGGGGAGCTGTTTTTT. It codes for CASSPGHPNTGELFF.